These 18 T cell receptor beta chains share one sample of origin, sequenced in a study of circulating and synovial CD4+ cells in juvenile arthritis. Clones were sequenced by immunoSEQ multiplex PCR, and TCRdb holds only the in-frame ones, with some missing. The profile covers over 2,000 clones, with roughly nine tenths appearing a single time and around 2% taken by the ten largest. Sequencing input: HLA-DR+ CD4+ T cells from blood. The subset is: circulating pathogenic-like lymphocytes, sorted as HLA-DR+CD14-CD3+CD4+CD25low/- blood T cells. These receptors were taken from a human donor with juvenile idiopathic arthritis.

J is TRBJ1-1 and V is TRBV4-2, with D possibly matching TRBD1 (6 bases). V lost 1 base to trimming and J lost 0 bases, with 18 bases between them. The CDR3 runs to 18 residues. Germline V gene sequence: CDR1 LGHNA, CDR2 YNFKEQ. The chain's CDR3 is CASSQGAGAMQMNTEAFF. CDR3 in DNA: TGTGCCAGCAGCCAAGGGGCGGGGGCAATGCAGATGAACACTGAAGCTTTCTTT.

The CDR3 sequence is CASSQDQRGSGETQYF. CDR3 DNA sequence: TGCGCCAGCAGCCAAGATCAGCGGGGATCTGGAGAGACCCAGTACTTC. The J gene is TRBJ2-5, the V gene TRBV4-3; 7 bases match TRBD2. Germline assignment: CDR1 LGHNA and CDR2 YSLEER. The length of the CDR3 is 16 residues. Trimming cost V 0 bases and J 4 bases; bases outside gene matches: 8.

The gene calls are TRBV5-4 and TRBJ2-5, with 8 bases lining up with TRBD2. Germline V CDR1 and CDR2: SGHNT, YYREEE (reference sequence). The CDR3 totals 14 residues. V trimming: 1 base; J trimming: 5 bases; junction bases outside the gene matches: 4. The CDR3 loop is CASSLRGGDETQYF. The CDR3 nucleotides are TGTGCCAGCAGCTTGCGGGGGGGTGACGAGACCCAGTACTTC.

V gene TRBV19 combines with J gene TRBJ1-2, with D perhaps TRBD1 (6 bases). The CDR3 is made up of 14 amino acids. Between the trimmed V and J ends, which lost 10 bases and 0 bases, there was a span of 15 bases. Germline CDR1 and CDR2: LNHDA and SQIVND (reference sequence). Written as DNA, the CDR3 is TGTGCCACTTCCGGGACACTCGCTAACTATGGCTACACCTTC. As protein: CATSGTLANYGYTF.

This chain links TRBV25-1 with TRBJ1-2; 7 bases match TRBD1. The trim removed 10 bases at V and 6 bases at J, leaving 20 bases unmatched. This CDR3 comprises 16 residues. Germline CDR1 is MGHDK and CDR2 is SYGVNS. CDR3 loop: CATTTIGSGTENGYTF. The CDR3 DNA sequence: TGTGCCACTACAACAATAGGATCGGGGACAGAAAATGGCTACACCTTC.

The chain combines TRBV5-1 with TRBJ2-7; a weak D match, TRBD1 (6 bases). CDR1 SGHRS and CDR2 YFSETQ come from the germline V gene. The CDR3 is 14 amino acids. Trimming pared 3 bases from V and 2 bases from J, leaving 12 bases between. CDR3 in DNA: TGCGCCAGCAGCTCCGACAGGCCTCCCTACGAGCAGTACTTC. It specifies CASSSDRPPYEQYF.

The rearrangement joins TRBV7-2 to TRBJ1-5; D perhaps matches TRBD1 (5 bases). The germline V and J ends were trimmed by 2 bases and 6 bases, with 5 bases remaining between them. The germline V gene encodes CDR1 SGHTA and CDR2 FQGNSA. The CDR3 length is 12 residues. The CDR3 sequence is CASSLRGQPQHF. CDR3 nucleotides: TGTGCCAGCAGCTTAAGGGGTCAGCCCCAGCATTTT.

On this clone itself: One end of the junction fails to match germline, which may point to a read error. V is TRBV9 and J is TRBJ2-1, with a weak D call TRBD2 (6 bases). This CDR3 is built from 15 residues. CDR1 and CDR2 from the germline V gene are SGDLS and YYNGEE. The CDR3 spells CASSVAGDRYNGQFF. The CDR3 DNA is TGTGCCAGCAGCGTAGCGGGAGATCGGTACAATGGGCAGTTCTTC.

CDR3 in amino acids: CASSLASGGSDGSYTF. CDR3 in DNA: TGTGCCAGCAGCTTAGCATCGGGGGGTTCAGATGGTAGCTACACCTTC. The rearrangement links TRBV7-9 to TRBJ1-2; D perhaps matches TRBD1 (5 bases). Trimming shortened V by 0 bases and J by 9 bases, and 20 bases separated the two germline ends. CDR1 and CDR2 (germline): SEHNR, FQNEAQ (reference sequence). This CDR3 has 16 residues.

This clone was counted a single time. The CDR3 region has the DNA TGTGCCAGCAGCTTGGAGTCGGTCAGCGCGGCAAACATTCAGTACTTC. It specifies CASSLESVSAANIQYF. This chain connects TRBV5-8 to TRBJ2-4; D gene ambiguous. V was trimmed by 0 bases and J by 6 bases, leaving 16 bases between them. Germline V gives CDR1 SGHTS, CDR2 YDEGEE. There are 16 residues in the CDR3.

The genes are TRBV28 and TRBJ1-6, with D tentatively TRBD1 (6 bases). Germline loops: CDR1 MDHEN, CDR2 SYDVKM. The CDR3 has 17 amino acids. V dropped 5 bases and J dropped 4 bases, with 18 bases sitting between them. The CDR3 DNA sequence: TGTGCCAGCAGTCCCCGCGGACAGAGAAAGTATAATTCACCCCTCCACTTT. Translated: CASSPRGQRKYNSPLHF. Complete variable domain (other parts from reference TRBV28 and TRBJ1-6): DVKVTQSSRYLVKRTGEKVFLECVQDMDHENMFWYRQDPGLGLRLIYFSYDVKMKEKGDIPEGYSVSREKKERFSLILESASTNQTSMYLCASSPRGQRKYNSPLHFGNGTRLTVT.

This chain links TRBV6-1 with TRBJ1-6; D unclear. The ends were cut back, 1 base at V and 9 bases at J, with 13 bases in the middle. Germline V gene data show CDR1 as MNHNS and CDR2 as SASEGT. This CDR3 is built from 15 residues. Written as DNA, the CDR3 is TGTGCCAGCAGTGAAGTTTCGGGTTATCTTTCACCCCTCCACTTT. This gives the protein CASSEVSGYLSPLHF.

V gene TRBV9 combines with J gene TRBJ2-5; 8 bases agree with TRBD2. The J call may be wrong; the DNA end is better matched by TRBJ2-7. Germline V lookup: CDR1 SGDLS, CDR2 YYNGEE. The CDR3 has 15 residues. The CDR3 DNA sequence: TGTGCCAGCAGCGTAGAGGCGGGAGGCCCCTACGAGCAGTACTTC. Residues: CASSVEAGGPYEQYF.

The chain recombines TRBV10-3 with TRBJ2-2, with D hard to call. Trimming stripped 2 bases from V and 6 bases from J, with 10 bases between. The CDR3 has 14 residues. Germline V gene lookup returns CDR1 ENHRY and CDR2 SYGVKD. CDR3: CAISEAGRSGELFF. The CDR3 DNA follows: TGTGCCATCAGTGAGGCTGGCCGATCCGGGGAGCTGTTTTTT.

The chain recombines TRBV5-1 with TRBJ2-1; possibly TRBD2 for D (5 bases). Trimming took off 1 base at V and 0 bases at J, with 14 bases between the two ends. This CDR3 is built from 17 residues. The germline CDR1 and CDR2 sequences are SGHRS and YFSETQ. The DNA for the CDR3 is TGCGCCAGCAGCTTGACCGGGATAAAGATCTCCTACAATGAGCAGTTCTTC. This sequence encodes CASSLTGIKISYNEQFF. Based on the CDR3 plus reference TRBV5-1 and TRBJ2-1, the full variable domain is KAGVTQTPRYLIKTRGQQVTLSCSPISGHRSVSWYQQTPGQGLQFLFEYFSETQRNKGNFPGRFSGRQFSNSRSEMNVSTLELGDSALYLCASSLTGIKISYNEQFFGPGTRLTVL.

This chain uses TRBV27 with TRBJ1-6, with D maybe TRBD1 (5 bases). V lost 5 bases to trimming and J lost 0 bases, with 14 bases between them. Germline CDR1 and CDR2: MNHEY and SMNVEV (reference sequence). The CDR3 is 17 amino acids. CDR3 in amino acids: CASSAPHRSSYNSPLHF. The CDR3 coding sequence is TGTGCCAGCAGTGCCCCTCACAGGAGCTCCTATAATTCACCCCTCCACTTT.

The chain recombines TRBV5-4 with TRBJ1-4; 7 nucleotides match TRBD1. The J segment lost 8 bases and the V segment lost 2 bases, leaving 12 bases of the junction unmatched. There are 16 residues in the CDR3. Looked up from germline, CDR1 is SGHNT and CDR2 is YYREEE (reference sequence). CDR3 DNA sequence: TGTGCCAGCAGCTTCCGCCAGGGGGGAACTCGGGAAAAACTGTTTTTT. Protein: CASSFRQGGTREKLFF. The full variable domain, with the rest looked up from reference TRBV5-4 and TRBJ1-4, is ETGVTQSPTHLIKTRGQQVTLRCSSQSGHNTVSWYQQALGQGPQFIFQYYREEENGRGNFPPRFSGLQFPNYSSELNVNALELDDSALYLCASSFRQGGTREKLFFGSGTQLSVL.

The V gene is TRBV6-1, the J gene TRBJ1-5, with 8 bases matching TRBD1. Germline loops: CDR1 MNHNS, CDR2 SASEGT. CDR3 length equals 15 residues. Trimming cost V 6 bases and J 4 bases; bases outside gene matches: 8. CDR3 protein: CASSPATGGNQPQHF. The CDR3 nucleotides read TGTGCCAGCAGCCCGGCCACAGGGGGGAATCAGCCCCAGCATTTT.